These T cell receptor beta chains were read from a single sample in a study of neurological immune-mediated disorders. Using its own MiXCR run on the 5' RACE reads, TCRdb lists one record per CDR3 protein. This table holds about 59,000 distinct CDR3 sequences, around 24% found once. The material sequenced was PBMCs. The receptors here all came from a man aged 55 to 69 with HTLV-1-associated myelopathy (HAM/TSP). Both conserved end residues are part of each CDR3. The D gene is left open where the match is weak. Not every row has a clone size; where given, it reads once, few, many or a size class.

len: 17
j_gene: TRBJ2-3
abundance: many
d_gene: TRBD1
v_gene: TRBV6-5
CDR3nt: TGTGCCAGCAGTTACTCGTACCCGTCAGGGGGCTTAGATACGCAGTATTTT
CDR3aa: CASSYSYPSGGLDTQYF

len: 13
j_gene: TRBJ2-7
abundance: many
d_gene: TRBD2
v_gene: TRBV27
CDR3nt: TGTGCCAGCAGTCCGGGGGGGTCCTACGAGCAGTACTTC
CDR3aa: CASSPGGSYEQYF

len: 15
j_gene: TRBJ2-3
abundance: many
d_gene: NA
v_gene: TRBV7-2
CDR3nt: TGTGCCAGCAGCTTACCGGCCCTTAGGACAGATACGCAGTATTTT
CDR3aa: CASSLPALRTDTQYF

len: 14
j_gene: TRBJ2-2
abundance: NA
d_gene: NA
v_gene: TRBV6-1
CDR3nt: TGTGCCAGCAGTGCACGGATGACTGGCGGGGAGCTGTTTTTT
CDR3aa: CASSARMTGGELFF

len: 13
j_gene: TRBJ1-2
abundance: NA
d_gene: NA
v_gene: TRBV19
CDR3nt: TGTGCCAGTAGTCCCCGGGGGACCTATGGCTACACCTTC
CDR3aa: CASSPRGTYGYTF

len: 13
j_gene: TRBJ2-5
abundance: many
d_gene: NA
v_gene: TRBV6-5
CDR3nt: TGTGCCAGCAGCCGGGGTTACGGAGGAGCCCAGTACTTC
CDR3aa: CASSRGYGGAQYF

len: 14
j_gene: TRBJ1-1
abundance: NA
d_gene: NA
v_gene: TRBV4-2
CDR3nt: TGTGCCAGCAGCCACCCCGCAGGGAGCGCTGAAGCTTTCTTT
CDR3aa: CASSHPAGSAEAFF

len: 14
j_gene: TRBJ2-4
abundance: NA
d_gene: TRBD2
v_gene: TRBV19
CDR3nt: TGTGCCAGTAGTCAGGGGACTAGCCTGAACATTCAGTACTTC
CDR3aa: CASSQGTSLNIQYF

len: 17
j_gene: TRBJ2-5
abundance: many
d_gene: TRBD1
v_gene: TRBV28
CDR3nt: TGTGCCAGCAGGTCCTCACCCGGTAGGGGGCAACGAGAGACCCAGTACTTC
CDR3aa: CASRSSPGRGQRETQYF

len: 17
j_gene: TRBJ2-6
abundance: NA
d_gene: NA
v_gene: TRBV19
CDR3nt: TGTGCCAGTAGTATTGGGAATCAAGTGCGTGGGGCCAACGTCCTGACTTTC
CDR3aa: CASSIGNQVRGANVLTF

len: 13
j_gene: TRBJ1-5
abundance: many
d_gene: NA
v_gene: TRBV12-3/TRBV12-4
CDR3nt: TGTGCCAGCAGTCCCCCTGGGGGACAGCCCCAGCATTTT
CDR3aa: CASSPPGGQPQHF

len: 16
j_gene: TRBJ2-3
abundance: few
d_gene: NA
v_gene: TRBV28
CDR3nt: TGTGCCAGCAGTTTTACAGGAGGGGGAGGTTGGGATACGCAGTATTTT
CDR3aa: CASSFTGGGGWDTQYF

len: 15
j_gene: TRBJ2-5
abundance: NA
d_gene: NA
v_gene: TRBV4-2
CDR3nt: TGTGCCAGCAGCCAAGCTTTGGGGTACCAAGAGACCCAGTACTTC
CDR3aa: CASSQALGYQETQYF

len: 12
j_gene: TRBJ1-1
abundance: many
d_gene: NA
v_gene: TRBV29-1
CDR3nt: TGCAGCGTTCTACAGGGCGGCACTGAAGCTTTCTTT
CDR3aa: CSVLQGGTEAFF

len: 15
j_gene: TRBJ2-2
abundance: NA
d_gene: NA
v_gene: TRBV4-1
CDR3nt: TGCGCCAGCAGCCAAGGTGAACTAGACACCGGGGAGCTGTTTTTT
CDR3aa: CASSQGELDTGELFF

len: 18
j_gene: TRBJ2-1
abundance: NA
d_gene: TRBD1
v_gene: TRBV14
CDR3nt: TGTGCCAGCAGCCAAATAGGCAGGGGGCCTTCCCGGCCCAATGAGCAGATCTTC
CDR3aa: CASSQIGRGPSRPNEQIF

len: 15
j_gene: TRBJ2-3
abundance: many
d_gene: TRBD1
v_gene: TRBV7-9
CDR3nt: TGTGCCAGCAGCTCTCCGACAGGGACAAAGGATACGCAGTATTTT
CDR3aa: CASSSPTGTKDTQYF

len: 19
j_gene: TRBJ2-1
abundance: few
d_gene: NA
v_gene: TRBV29-1
CDR3nt: TGCAGCGTTGGTAAGGGTTTCGGATACTCATCAAACTCCTACAATGAGCAGTTCTTC
CDR3aa: CSVGKGFGYSSNSYNEQFF

len: 15
j_gene: TRBJ2-7
abundance: many
d_gene: NA
v_gene: TRBV28
CDR3nt: TGTGCCAGCAGTTTACTACCGGACGGAACCTACGAGCAGTACTTC
CDR3aa: CASSLLPDGTYEQYF

len: 14
j_gene: TRBJ2-7
abundance: NA
d_gene: NA
v_gene: TRBV28
CDR3nt: TGTGGCAGCAGTTTCCCAGGGCCGACCTACGAGCAGTACTTC
CDR3aa: CGSSFPGPTYEQYF

len: 16
j_gene: TRBJ2-1
abundance: many
d_gene: NA
v_gene: TRBV5-6
CDR3nt: TGTGCCAGCAGCCATGACGGAGGGGAGGTCTACAATGAGCAGTTCTTC
CDR3aa: CASSHDGGEVYNEQFF

len: 14
j_gene: TRBJ2-7
abundance: many
d_gene: TRBD1
v_gene: TRBV3-1
CDR3nt: TGTGCCAGCAGCCCCGGGACAGGGCTCTACGAGCAGTACTTC
CDR3aa: CASSPGTGLYEQYF

len: 14
j_gene: TRBJ1-4
abundance: many
d_gene: NA
v_gene: TRBV29-1
CDR3nt: TGCAGCGTTGGAGTGGGGGGATCCAATGAAAAACTGTTTTTT
CDR3aa: CSVGVGGSNEKLFF

len: 14
j_gene: TRBJ1-1
abundance: many
d_gene: NA
v_gene: TRBV5-1
CDR3nt: TGCGCCAGCAGCCTGAACAGGGCGAGCACTGAAGCTTTCTTT
CDR3aa: CASSLNRASTEAFF

len: 13
j_gene: TRBJ2-1
abundance: NA
d_gene: NA
v_gene: TRBV18
CDR3nt: TGTGCCAGCTCATTTGACTCCTACAATGAGCAGTTCTTC
CDR3aa: CASSFDSYNEQFF

len: 13
j_gene: TRBJ1-5
abundance: NA
d_gene: TRBD1
v_gene: TRBV6-5
CDR3nt: TGTGCCAGCAGGGGGGGAGGGGGCCAGCCCCAGCATTTT
CDR3aa: CASRGGGGQPQHF

len: 13
j_gene: TRBJ2-7
abundance: many
d_gene: NA
v_gene: TRBV7-2
CDR3nt: TGTGCCAGCAGCCAGCGTGCCTCCTACGAGCAGTACTTC
CDR3aa: CASSQRASYEQYF

len: 14
j_gene: TRBJ2-5
abundance: many
d_gene: TRBD2
v_gene: TRBV28
CDR3nt: TGTGCCAGCAGTTTCGGGGGGGGACAAGAGACCCAGTACTTC
CDR3aa: CASSFGGGQETQYF

len: 12
j_gene: TRBJ1-2
abundance: many
d_gene: NA
v_gene: TRBV12-3/TRBV12-4
CDR3nt: TGTGCCAGCAGTTCGGCAGCCTATGGCTACACCTTC
CDR3aa: CASSSAAYGYTF

len: 14
j_gene: TRBJ1-1
abundance: many
d_gene: NA
v_gene: TRBV5-1
CDR3nt: TGCGCCAGCAGCGGGGACGGAATTAACACTGAAGCTTTCTTT
CDR3aa: CASSGDGINTEAFF

len: 12
j_gene: TRBJ2-7
abundance: NA
d_gene: NA
v_gene: TRBV7-3
CDR3nt: TGTGCCAGCAGCTTCTTGACCTACGAGCAGTACTTC
CDR3aa: CASSFLTYEQYF

len: 15
j_gene: TRBJ2-1
abundance: many
d_gene: NA
v_gene: TRBV20-1
CDR3nt: TGCAGTGCTAGAGCCAAGAAAGGGTCCTACAATGAGCAGTTCTTC
CDR3aa: CSARAKKGSYNEQFF

len: 13
j_gene: TRBJ1-1
abundance: many
d_gene: NA
v_gene: TRBV7-2
CDR3nt: TGTGCCAGCAGTCCAAGCAGGGGCACTGAAGCTTTCTTT
CDR3aa: CASSPSRGTEAFF

len: 17
j_gene: TRBJ2-1
abundance: many
d_gene: TRBD2
v_gene: TRBV4-1
CDR3nt: TGCGCCAGCAGCCAAGAGAAGGTAGCGGGAGGCGCCAATGAGCAGTTCTTC
CDR3aa: CASSQEKVAGGANEQFF

len: 13
j_gene: TRBJ2-7
abundance: once
d_gene: TRBD1
v_gene: TRBV29-1
CDR3nt: TGCAGCGTTGGAGGGACAGTGCCCTACGAGCAATACTTC
CDR3aa: CSVGGTVPYEQYF

len: 16
j_gene: TRBJ2-7
abundance: many
d_gene: NA
v_gene: TRBV20-1
CDR3nt: TGCAGTGCTAGAGTCGAGGGGAGGGACAGTCCCTACGAGCAGTACTTC
CDR3aa: CSARVEGRDSPYEQYF

len: 17
j_gene: TRBJ2-5
abundance: NA
d_gene: TRBD2
v_gene: TRBV12-5
CDR3nt: TGTGCTAGTGGTTTGGGAGGGACTAGCGGGAGTTCCGAGACCCAGTACTTC
CDR3aa: CASGLGGTSGSSETQYF

len: 15
j_gene: TRBJ1-5
abundance: NA
d_gene: NA
v_gene: TRBV28
CDR3nt: TGTGCCAGCAGTTTATCGGGGGCCGGCAATCAGCCCCAGCATTTT
CDR3aa: CASSLSGAGNQPQHF

len: 16
j_gene: TRBJ2-3
abundance: many
d_gene: TRBD2
v_gene: TRBV29-1
CDR3nt: TGCAGCGTCGCCCCCTCGGCGCTAGCGGGAGGAGATACGCAGTATTTT
CDR3aa: CSVAPSALAGGDTQYF